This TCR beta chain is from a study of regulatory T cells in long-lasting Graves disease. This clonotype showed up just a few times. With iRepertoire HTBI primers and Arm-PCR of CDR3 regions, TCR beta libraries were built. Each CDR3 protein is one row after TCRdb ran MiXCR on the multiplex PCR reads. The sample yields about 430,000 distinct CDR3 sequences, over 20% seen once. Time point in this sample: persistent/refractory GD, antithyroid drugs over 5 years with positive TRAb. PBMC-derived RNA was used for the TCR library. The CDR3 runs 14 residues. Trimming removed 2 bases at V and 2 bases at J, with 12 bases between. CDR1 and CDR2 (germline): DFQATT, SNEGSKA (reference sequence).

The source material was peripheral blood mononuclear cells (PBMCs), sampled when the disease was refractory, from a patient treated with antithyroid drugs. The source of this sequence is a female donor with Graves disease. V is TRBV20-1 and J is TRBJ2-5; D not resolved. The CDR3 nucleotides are TGCAGTGCTAGATCTATTACCGGGCAAGAGACCCAGTACTTC. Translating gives CSARSITGQETQYF.